This T cell receptor (beta chain) emerged from a study of T cell responses to AZD1222 COVID-19 vaccine. Study observations and caveats: Repertoires were sampled only after the peak T cell response. Clonal diversity may have been underestimated in mostly white British donors. Spike-specific TCR breadth and depth rose after two AZD1222 doses.

CDR3 length equals 18 residues. With 3 bases removed from V and 1 base from J, the gap between germline ends came to 23 bases. Per the germline V gene, CDR1 is SGHDT and CDR2 is YYEEEE. In regard to this clone: Its antigen is still unknown.

Clones were read by immunoSEQ multiplex PCR, and TCRdb kept only the in-frame ones, dropping some. The sample consists of tens of thousands of clones, less than 85% of them appearing once. This receptor was identified in an adult in good health. This specimen was peripheral blood, taken on day 0 of AZD1222 vaccination. V usage is TRBV5-6 and J usage is TRBJ2-7; D perhaps matches TRBD1 (6 bases). The CDR3 region is CASSSPGTFGSPSYEQYF. The CDR3 DNA is TGTGCCAGCAGCTCCCCCGGGACATTCGGATCCCCATCCTACGAGCAGTACTTC.